A selection of T cell receptor beta chains follows, all from one sample in a study of blood T cell repertoires in COVID-19. TCRdb's copy holds only in-frame clones and misses some; the assay was immunoSEQ multiplex PCR. The sample yields roughly 250,000 clones, around 80% seen once. Input material: peripheral blood. These receptors were taken from a human donor in a cohort sampled during active COVID-19. Each CDR3 is given with its conserved first and last residue. The D gene is left open where the match is weak. Part of the rows lack a size; the others show once, few, many or a class for expanded clones.

clone_size d_call j_call v_call cdr3_nt cdr3_aa
few - TRBJ2-5 TRBV24-1 TGTGCCACCAAGGATAGCGGAATCCAAGAGACCCAGTACTTC CATKDSGIQETQYF
- TRBD2 TRBJ2-7 TRBV7-9 TGTGCCAGCAGCTTGGAGCGGGGGCGAACCTACGAGCAGTACTTC CASSLERGRTYEQYF
few - TRBJ2-2 TRBV9 TGTGCCAGCAGCCTCACCGGGCAGGGCACCGGGGAGCTGTTTTTT CASSLTGQGTGELFF
- - TRBJ2-5 TRBV27 TGTGCCAGCAGTTTTCAGTACCAAGAGACCCAGTACTTC CASSFQYQETQYF
few - TRBJ1-5 TRBV2 TGTGCCAGCAGTGATATTCGGCAGGGGATGAATCAGCCCCAGCATTTT CASSDIRQGMNQPQHF
- TRBD2 TRBJ2-1 TRBV28 TGTGCCAGCATCAAAGGGAACGGGAGGAAGTTCTTC CASIKGNGRKFF
- - TRBJ2-1 TRBV7-2 TGTGCCAGCAGCTTATCTCCCGACAATGAGCAGTTCTTC CASSLSPDNEQFF
- - TRBJ1-4 TRBV6-5 TGTGCCAGCACTAGGCGTGTTCCAGATGAAAAACTGTTTTTT CASTRRVPDEKLFF
many TRBD1 TRBJ1-6 TRBV23-1 TGCGCCAGCAGTCATAAGGGGGCTGGTTCACCCCTCCACTTT CASSHKGAGSPLHF
- TRBD1 TRBJ1-5 TRBV19 TGTGCCAGTACTACGGGACAGGGTCGTGATGGCAATCAGCCCCAGCATTTT CASTTGQGRDGNQPQHF
few - TRBJ2-7 TRBV18 TGTGCCAGCTCTTCCAGGGGACGAACCTACGAGCAGTACTTC CASSSRGRTYEQYF
- TRBD2 TRBJ2-5 TRBV5-1 TGCGCCAGCAGCTCCCTGAGCGGGGGGGCCCGGGAGACCCAGTACTTC CASSSLSGGARETQYF
- - TRBJ2-5 TRBV6-5 TGTGCCAGCCAGAACAGGGCAGAGACCCAGTACTTC CASQNRAETQYF
- - TRBJ1-6 TRBV5-1 TGCGCCAGCAGATCTGGGCACGGACAGAATTCACCCCTCCACTTT CASRSGHGQNSPLHF
- TRBD2 TRBJ2-1 TRBV7-6 TGTGCCAGCAGCTTAAGCGGGGGCCGCTACAATGAGCAGTTCTTC CASSLSGGRYNEQFF
- - TRBJ2-5 TRBV18 TGTGCCAGCTCACCCAAGGAGGTTACCCAAGAGACCCAGTACTTC CASSPKEVTQETQYF
- - TRBJ1-4 TRBV29-1 TGCAGCGTTGGGGACACCTCAACTAATGAAAAACTGTTTTTT CSVGDTSTNEKLFF
- - TRBJ1-4 TRBV4-2 TGTGCCAGCAGCCAAGAACCTTCGCGGACTAATGAAAAACTGTTTTTT CASSQEPSRTNEKLFF
- - TRBJ1-6 TRBV14 TGTGCCAGCAGCCGAGATGGAGTAAGGAATTCACCCCTCCACTTT CASSRDGVRNSPLHF
- - TRBJ2-1 TRBV5-1 TGCGCCAGCAGCTCAAAGACAGGCAGCTCCTACAATGAGCAGTTCTTC CASSSKTGSSYNEQFF
- - TRBJ2-5 TRBV27 TGTGCCAGCAGTCCTCAGGGGGAGGCCCGTCGAGAGACCCAGTACTTC CASSPQGEARRETQYF
- - TRBJ1-1 TRBV7-3 TGTGCCAGCAGATTCCACCAGGGCTCTCGGAGGGACACTGAAGCTTTCTTT CASRFHQGSRRDTEAFF
- - TRBJ1-2 TRBV4-2 TGTGCCAGCAGCCCCCGGTGGGGACTGTATGGCTACACCTTC CASSPRWGLYGYTF
- - TRBJ2-3 TRBV11-3 TGTGCCAGCAGCTTAGGCTATGATACGCAGTATTTT CASSLGYDTQYF
- - TRBJ1-5 TRBV3-1/TRBV3-2 TGTGCCAGCAGCCAAAACGGGGGAAATCAGCCCCAGCATTTT CASSQNGGNQPQHF
once TRBD2 TRBJ2-2 TRBV11-2 TGTGCCAGCAGAGCACTAGCGGGGGGATTCACCGGGGAGCTGTTTTTT CASRALAGGFTGELFF
- - TRBJ2-2 TRBV5-4 TGTGCCAGCAGCCCGGGGGGCCGCTACACCGGGGAGCTGTTTTTT CASSPGGRYTGELFF
- TRBD2 TRBJ2-1 TRBV3-1/TRBV3-2 TGTGCCAGCAGCCAGGGCCCGAATTTAGCGGGGGGCCGTAATGAGCAGTTCTTC CASSQGPNLAGGRNEQFF
- - TRBJ1-2 TRBV19 TGTGCCAGTACCAGTACAGGGAACTATGGCTACACCTTC CASTSTGNYGYTF
- TRBD1 TRBJ2-7 TRBV5-6 TGTGCCAGCAGCGTAAGGGACAGACTAACCTACGAGCAGTACTTC CASSVRDRLTYEQYF
- - TRBJ2-7 TRBV6-5 TGTGCCAGCACGGGGAGCTCCTACGAGCAGTACTTC CASTGSSYEQYF
- TRBD1 TRBJ1-2 TRBV5-6 TGTGCCAGCAGGACAGGGGGCATGTATGGCTACACCTTC CASRTGGMYGYTF
- TRBD1 TRBJ2-2 TRBV19 TGTGCCAGTGGTTGGAGACAGGGGGCCGGGGAGCTGTTTTTT CASGWRQGAGELFF
- - TRBJ1-4 TRBV5-1 TGCGCCAGCAGTTTGGGGGCGCCGACTAATGAAAAACTGTTTTTT CASSLGAPTNEKLFF
- TRBD1 TRBJ2-7 TRBV7-3 TGTGCCAGCAGCTTAGGGACAGGGGCCTACGAGCAGTACTTC CASSLGTGAYEQYF
- TRBD1 TRBJ2-6 TRBV5-1 TGCGCCAGCAGCCCGTGGACAGGGGCTGGGGCCAACGTCCTGACTTTC CASSPWTGAGANVLTF
many TRBD1 TRBJ1-5 TRBV27 TGTGCCAGCAGTCCCATCGGGACAGGGAGCAATCAGCCCCAGCATTTT CASSPIGTGSNQPQHF
- - TRBJ2-5 TRBV24-1 TGTGCCACCAGTGATTTAGGGCAGGGCCAAGAGACCCAGTACTTC CATSDLGQGQETQYF
- - TRBJ1-4 TRBV10-2 TGCGCCAGCACTTTATCGACAGGAGCCAATGAAAAACTGTTTTTT CASTLSTGANEKLFF
once - TRBJ2-5 TRBV11-2 TGTGCCAGCAGCTCACTTCGGACCCAGTACTTC CASSSLRTQYF
- TRBD2 TRBJ2-2 TRBV5-1 TGCGCCAGCAGAGGGACTAGCGGGCCTAGGAACACCGGGGAGCTGTTTTTT CASRGTSGPRNTGELFF
- TRBD1 TRBJ2-1 TRBV5-8 TGTGCCAGCAGCTCGGGTTGGGACAGCTCCTACAATGAGCAGTTCTTC CASSSGWDSSYNEQFF
- TRBD2 TRBJ2-1 TRBV7-2 TGTGCCAGCAGCGTGGGACTAGCCCGACCCTACAATGAGCAGTTCTTC CASSVGLARPYNEQFF
once - TRBJ2-1 TRBV11-3 TGTGCCAGCAGCTTCCGCCGGGTAACCTGTGGATTCTCCAATGAGCAGTTCTTC CASSFRRVTCGFSNEQFF
few - TRBJ2-7 TRBV19 TGTGCCAGTAGTATCCACCCGACTTCTGGGCAGTACTTC CASSIHPTSGQYF
- TRBD1 TRBJ1-1 TRBV30 TGTGCCTGGAATCTCCCGGGACAGGGAGTTCCGGCTTTCTTT CAWNLPGQGVPAFF
once TRBD1 TRBJ1-5 TRBV10-2 TGCGCCAGCACAGCAGGGGGGTATAGCAATCAGCCCCAGCATTTT CASTAGGYSNQPQHF
once - TRBJ1-1 TRBV7-3 TGTGCCAGCAGCCCGGGCGGGGGTGAGACTGAAGCTTTCTTT CASSPGGGETEAFF
- TRBD2 TRBJ2-1 TRBV28 TGTGCCAGCCTTTGGACTAGCGGGAGAGGATCCTACAATGAGCAGTTCTTC CASLWTSGRGSYNEQFF
- TRBD1 TRBJ2-7 TRBV11-2 TGTGCCAGCAGCTTAGATCAAGGACAGGGGAACTACGAGCAGTACTTC CASSLDQGQGNYEQYF
- - TRBJ1-2 TRBV5-6 TGTGCCAGCATCCTTGGACAGAGACCCCGCTATGGCTACACCTTC CASILGQRPRYGYTF
- TRBD2 TRBJ2-3 TRBV9 TGTGCCAGCAGCGTAGATGGCGGGGGGGCCAGCACAGATACGCAGTATTTT CASSVDGGGASTDTQYF
- TRBD1 TRBJ1-2 TRBV6-1 TGTGCCAGCAGTGCCGAGGCCAACAGGGGGAACTATGGCTACACCTTC CASSAEANRGNYGYTF
- TRBD1 TRBJ1-6 TRBV7-9 TGTGCCAGCAGCCCAAGAGGGGACAGCCTCTCCTATAATTCACCCCTCCACTTT CASSPRGDSLSYNSPLHF